The sample holds a few counts of the clone carrying this T cell receptor beta chain. These data originate in a study of T cells in Graves' hyperthyroidism and ophthalmopathy. Researchers amplified the TCR beta CDR3 regions from RNA transcripts. Carried out on the TCR CDR3, a first-round RT-PCR used the HTBI primer set. A single record per CDR3 protein comes from TCRdb applying MiXCR to the multiplex PCR reads. The data show hundreds of thousands of distinct CDR3 sequences, roughly 20% seen once. CDR3 length: 16 amino acids. Germline lookup yields CDR1 SEHNR and CDR2 FQNEAQ (reference sequence). The V and J ends lost 5 bases and 0 bases respectively, with 14 bases between them.

This clonotype was obtained from a young man with Graves' ophthalmopathy. This sequence joins TRBV7-9 and TRBJ2-4; weak D call: TRBD2 (5 bases). Sequenced material: blood. DNA of the CDR3: TGTGCCAGCAGCCTGGACTTATTCGGAGCCAAAAACATTCAGTACTTC. Translated, it gives CASSLDLFGAKNIQYF.